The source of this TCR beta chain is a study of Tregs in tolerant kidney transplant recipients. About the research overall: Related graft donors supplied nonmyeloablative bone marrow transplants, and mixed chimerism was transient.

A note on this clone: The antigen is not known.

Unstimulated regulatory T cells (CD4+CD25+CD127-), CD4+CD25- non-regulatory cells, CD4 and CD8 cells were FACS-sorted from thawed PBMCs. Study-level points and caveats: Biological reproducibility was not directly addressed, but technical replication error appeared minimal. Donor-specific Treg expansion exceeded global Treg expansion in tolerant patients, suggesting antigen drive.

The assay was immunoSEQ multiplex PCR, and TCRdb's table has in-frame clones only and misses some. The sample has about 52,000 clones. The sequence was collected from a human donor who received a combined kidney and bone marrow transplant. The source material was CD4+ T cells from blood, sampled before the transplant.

The CDR3 sequence is CSVQVEGTGNSPLHF. The CDR3 bases that were read are TGCAGCGTTCAGGTAGAGGGCACCGGAAATTCACCC. The chain joins TRBV29-1 to TRBJ1-6; no reliable D call. The CDR3 is cut off 3 residues early in the read; its end comes from the germline J gene. Germline values: CDR1 SQVTM, CDR2 ANQGSEA. The CDR3 loop spans 15 amino acids. V was shortened by 5 bases and J by 7 bases, with 18 bases between the two germline ends. Combining the CDR3 with reference TRBV29-1 and TRBJ1-6 gives the whole variable domain SAVISQKPSRDICQRGTSLTIQCQVDSQVTMMFWYRQQPGQSLTLIATANQGSEATYESGFVIDKFPISRPNLTFSTLTVSNMSPEDSSIYLCSVQVEGTGNSPLHFGNGTRLTVT.